Below are 31 T cell receptor beta chains sequenced from a single sample in a study of PD-1 blockade in classical Hodgkin lymphoma. The repertoire was sequenced with immunoSEQ multiplex PCR; TCRdb's copy has only in-frame clones and lacks some. The table includes 45,000 to 50,000 clones, about 78% detected once. Autologous stem cell transplantation was followed by relapse in every patient, and brentuximab vedotin exposure varied. The sequencing used peripheral blood mononuclear cells (PBMCs), collected before the second cycle of nivolumab. These receptor sequences come from a human donor with classical Hodgkin lymphoma.

V and J are TRBV11-2 and TRBJ2-7, with 10 bases identical to TRBD1. The V gene end was trimmed by 4 bases and the J gene end by 2 bases; junction bases not matched to a gene: 5. Germline CDR1 and CDR2: SGHAT and FQNNGV. The length of the CDR3 is 15 residues. The CDR3 reads CASSSGTGATYEQYF. CDR3 DNA: TGTGCCAGCAGCTCAGGGACAGGGGCAACCTACGAGCAGTACTTC.

The J gene is TRBJ1-2, the V gene TRBV30; no reliable D call. This CDR3 is built from 13 residues. Germline assignment: CDR1 GTSNPN and CDR2 SVGIG (reference sequence). The V and J ends lost 0 bases and 8 bases respectively, with 13 bases between them. The CDR3 coding sequence is TGTGCCTGGAGTGTAGTCTCCTCTGGCGGCTACACCTTC. It yields the protein CAWSVVSSGGYTF. Looking up the rest from reference TRBV30 and TRBJ1-2 gives the full variable domain: SQTIHQWPATLVQPVGSPLSLECTVEGTSNPNLYWYRQAAGRGLQLLFYSVGIGQISSEVPQNLSASRPQDRQFILSSKKLLLSDSGFYLCAWSVVSSGGYTFGSGTRLTVV.

V is TRBV19 and J is TRBJ2-3; 8 nucleotides align to TRBD2. CDR3 length: 14 amino acids. Germline loops: CDR1 LNHDA, CDR2 SQIVND (reference sequence). J gave up 4 bases and V 10 bases, and 10 bases lay outside the gene matches. CDR3 in DNA: TGTGCCACCGGGTCGTTCGGGGGGGCAGATACGCAGTATTTT. The encoded protein is CATGSFGGADTQYF.

V usage is TRBV12-5 and J usage is TRBJ2-3; 14 nucleotides line up with TRBD2. V lost 7 bases to trimming and J lost 0 bases; unmatched junction nucleotides: 6. Germline-derived CDR1 and CDR2 are LGHNT and FRNRAP. The CDR3 extends over 17 amino acids. CDR3 loop: CASERLAGGLSTDTQYF. DNA for the CDR3: TGTGCTAGTGAGAGACTAGCGGGAGGGCTCAGCACAGATACGCAGTATTTT.

The sample holds one count of this clone. The gene calls are TRBV28 and TRBJ2-3; D uncertain. V was trimmed by 6 bases and J by 4 bases, leaving 11 bases between them. This CDR3 comprises 13 residues. Germline V CDR1 and CDR2: MDHEN, SYDVKM. The chain's CDR3 is CASSRYGADTQYF. Here the CDR3 DNA reads TGTGCCAGCAGCCGGTACGGCGCAGATACGCAGTATTTT.

The chain joins TRBV11-2 to TRBJ2-5, with 9 bases that match TRBD1. CDR3 length equals 16 residues. Germline trimming cut 1 base from V and 5 bases from J; bases unmatched to any gene: 8. Germline-derived CDR1 and CDR2 are SGHAT and FQNNGV. Written as DNA, the CDR3 is TGTGCCAGCAGCTTAGTCCCGGACAGGGGAAGGGAGACCCAGTACTTC. This encodes CASSLVPDRGRETQYF.

This clone was seen only a few times. This chain joins TRBV25-1 and TRBJ2-7, with 10 bases identical to TRBD2. Germline lookup yields CDR1 MGHDK and CDR2 SYGVNS. There are 14 residues in the CDR3. With 2 bases clipped from V and 7 bases from J, the junction kept 5 bases outside the gene matches. CDR3 coding DNA: TGTGCCAGCAGTGAAAGCGGGGGGGGTAGGGAGCAGTACTTC. Its protein is CASSESGGGREQYF.

The rearrangement uses TRBV28 and TRBJ1-1; D perhaps matches TRBD1 (6 bases). CDR1 and CDR2 (germline): MDHEN, SYDVKM. The CDR3 consists of 12 residues. V lost 6 bases, J lost 10 bases, and 15 bases lay in between. CDR3 sequence reads: CASRPTGAGAFF. The DNA of the CDR3 is TGTGCCAGCAGACCGACGGGGGCGGGAGCTTTCTTT.

The chain is built from TRBV19 and TRBJ1-2, with D possibly being TRBD1 (6 bases). Germline V gives CDR1 LNHDA, CDR2 SQIVND (reference sequence). Trimming shortened V by 6 bases and J by 6 bases, and 17 bases separated the two germline ends. This CDR3 has 14 amino acids. CDR3 in amino acids: CASRGPAGADGYTF. The CDR3 region has the DNA TGTGCCAGTAGAGGGCCTGCGGGGGCGGATGGCTACACCTTC. Full variable domain (remainder filled in from reference TRBV19 and TRBJ1-2): DGGITQSPKYLFRKEGQNVTLSCEQNLNHDAMYWYRQDPGQGLRLIYYSQIVNDFQKGDIAEGYSVSREKKESFPLTVTSAQKNPTAFYLCASRGPAGADGYTFGSGTRLTVV.

The gene calls are TRBV18 and TRBJ1-5, with unresolved D. Germline V gene sequence: CDR1 KGHSH, CDR2 LQKENI. Trimming took 5 bases from V and 7 from J, leaving 9 bases between them. CDR3 length equals 12 residues. CDR3 DNA: TGTGCCAGCTCAAGGGTCGGGCAGCCCCAGCATTTT. As protein: CASSRVGQPQHF. Complete variable domain (other parts from reference TRBV18 and TRBJ1-5): NAGVMQNPRHLVRRRGQEARLRCSPMKGHSHVYWYRQLPEEGLKFMVYLQKENIIDESGMPKERFSAEFPKEGPSILRIQQVVRGDSAAYFCASSRVGQPQHFGDGTRLSIL.

The chain employs TRBV21-1 and TRBJ1-1; the table's D call, TRBD1, was not checked against the DNA. TRBV21-1 is a pseudogene. The CDR3 covers 17 residues. The DNA for the CDR3 is TGTGCCAGCAGCAAAGCCGGACAGGGCCCCTTGAACACTGAAGCTTTCTTT. Protein product: CASSKAGQGPLNTEAFF.

The genes are TRBV19 and TRBJ2-2; 7 bases fit TRBD1. Germline V gene sequence: CDR1 LNHDA, CDR2 SQIVND (reference sequence). J lost 1 base, V lost 4 bases, and 6 bases had no gene match. The CDR3 runs 16 residues. This chain's CDR3 is CASSTGTVQNTGELFF. Here the CDR3 DNA reads TGTGCCAGTAGTACCGGGACAGTCCAGAACACCGGGGAGCTGTTTTTT.

The chain uses TRBV15 and TRBJ1-5; 7 positions match TRBD1. Germline lookup yields CDR1 LNHNV and CDR2 YYDKDF (reference sequence). The V segment lost 2 bases and the J segment 6 bases; nucleotides outside the gene matches: 10. This CDR3 spans 16 amino acids. The CDR3 nucleotides are TGTGCCACCAGCAGACACAGGGGCATCGCAGGTCAGCCCCAGCATTTT. Amino acid sequence: CATSRHRGIAGQPQHF.

This clone was seen a handful of times. J is TRBJ2-3 and V is TRBV19; 8 bases align to TRBD2. The CDR3 consists of 13 residues. Looked up from germline, CDR1 is LNHDA and CDR2 is SQIVND (reference sequence). Trimming took 4 bases from V and 5 from J; bases not matched to a gene: 2. For the CDR3, the DNA is TGTGCCAGTAGTAGCGGGGGGAGAGATACGCAGTATTTT. This sequence encodes CASSSGGRDTQYF.

The V and J genes are TRBV28 and TRBJ2-5; D is possibly TRBD1 (6 bases). Trimming pared 2 bases from V and 4 bases from J, leaving 14 bases between. The germline gives CDR1 MDHEN, CDR2 SYDVKM. The CDR3 contains 15 residues. The CDR3 sequence: CASSLAGAPVETQYF. The CDR3 DNA sequence: TGTGCCAGCAGTTTAGCAGGGGCTCCTGTAGAGACCCAGTACTTC.

About this clone: Other DNA sequences in this sample translate to the same CDR3. V and J are TRBV7-9 and TRBJ1-5, with 7 bases aligning to TRBD1. V gave up 4 bases and J gave up 4 bases; unmatched junction bases: 4. Germline CDR1 and CDR2: SEHNR and FQNEAQ (reference sequence). The CDR3 spans 14 residues. The CDR3 region is CASSSGQVNQPQHF. CDR3 bases: TGTGCCAGCAGCTCCGGACAGGTGAATCAGCCCCAGCATTTT.

The CDR3, as DNA: TGTGCCAGCAGTTGGGGAAATGAGCAGTTCTTC. Translating it yields CASSWGNEQFF. This sequence joins TRBV27 and TRBJ2-1; D unresolved. V lost 4 bases and J 7 bases, leaving 5 bases between the germline ends. The CDR3 consists of 11 residues. CDR1 MNHEY and CDR2 SMNVEV come from the germline V gene (reference sequence).

The gene calls are TRBV21-1 and TRBJ2-5; the table assigns TRBD1, which was not confirmed against the DNA. TRBV21-1 represents a pseudogene. The CDR3 runs to 14 residues. CDR3 sequence (DNA): TGTGCCAGCCAGAGAACAGGGCCCTCAATGACCCAGTACTTC. Protein product: CASQRTGPSMTQYF.

The chain is built from TRBV7-8 and TRBJ2-7; a weak D match, TRBD2 (5 bases). This CDR3 has 14 amino acids. Germline CDR1 reads SGHVS; CDR2 reads FQNEAQ. V dropped 5 bases and J dropped 0 bases, with 11 bases sitting between them. For the CDR3, the DNA is TGTGCCAGCAGCCTGCTCGCGGGCTCCTACGAGCAGTACTTC. Translation gives CASSLLAGSYEQYF.

The chain is built from TRBV7-2 and TRBJ1-1; D is undetermined. V was shortened by 1 base and J by 2 bases, with 5 bases between the two germline ends. The CDR3 spans 13 residues. Per the germline V gene, CDR1 is SGHTA and CDR2 is FQGNSA. The CDR3 reads CASSLEDNTEAFF. The DNA of the CDR3 is TGTGCCAGCAGCTTAGAAGACAACACTGAAGCTTTCTTT.

The V gene is TRBV29-1, the J gene TRBJ1-2; D remains ambiguous. In germline, CDR1 is SQVTM, CDR2 ANQGSEA. The CDR3 is 12 amino acids. Deletions cut 0 bases from V and 4 bases from J, with 6 bases between. CDR3 sequence reads: CSVEEMVYGYTF. CDR3 nucleotides: TGCAGCGTTGAAGAAATGGTCTATGGCTACACCTTC.

The gene calls are TRBV28 and TRBJ1-2; the D gene is possibly TRBD1 (5 bases). This CDR3 is built from 12 residues. Per germline, CDR1 MDHEN and CDR2 SYDVKM. V gave up 5 bases and J gave up 4 bases, with 8 bases separating them. Here the CDR3 reads CASSGTGYGYTF. As DNA, the CDR3 is TGTGCCAGCAGTGGGACGGGCTATGGCTACACCTTC.

This clone was recorded a few times. V usage is TRBV29-1 and J usage is TRBJ2-1, with D tentatively TRBD1 or TRBD2 (5 bases each). This CDR3 region has 16 residues. Trimming took off 0 bases at V and 0 bases at J, with 12 bases between the two ends. Germline CDR1 and CDR2: SQVTM and ANQGSEA. The CDR3 spells CSVEERGEPSYNEQFF. DNA of the CDR3: TGCAGCGTTGAAGAGAGAGGGGAGCCCTCCTACAATGAGCAGTTCTTC.

The J gene is TRBJ2-7, the V gene TRBV6-6; D might be TRBD2 (6 bases). CDR3 size: 13 residues. V was cut by 5 bases and J by 3 bases, with 11 bases left in between. CDR1 and CDR2 from the germline V gene are MNHNY and SVGAGI (reference sequence). In DNA, the CDR3 is TGTGCCAGCAGTCTGACTAGTATCTACGAGCAGTACTTC. It codes for CASSLTSIYEQYF.

V is TRBV27 and J is TRBJ2-1; a weak D match, TRBD2 (5 bases). This CDR3 region has 15 residues. Trimming cost V 5 bases and J 9 bases, with 20 bases left between them. Germline-derived CDR1 and CDR2 are MNHEY and SMNVEV (reference sequence). The CDR3 nucleotides are TGTGCCAGCAGTACTCTAGCCCGGGGTTTAAGTGAGCAGTTCTTC. The encoded protein is CASSTLARGLSEQFF.

This clone is a singleton in its sample. The chain uses TRBV28 and TRBJ2-7, with 7 nucleotides matching TRBD1. Trimming at V came to 4 bases and at J to 6 bases, leaving 12 bases not matched to a gene. The CDR3 is 15 amino acids. The germline V gene has CDR1 MDHEN and CDR2 SYDVKM. The CDR3: CASSSTGAQVAEQYF. In DNA form, the CDR3 reads TGTGCCAGCAGTTCAACAGGGGCCCAAGTTGCCGAGCAGTACTTC.

The gene calls are TRBV6-1 and TRBJ2-1; D might be TRBD1 or TRBD2, each matching 6 bases. V was shortened by 7 bases and J by 13 bases, with 17 bases between the two germline ends. Germline values: CDR1 MNHNS, CDR2 SASEGT. CDR3 length: 12 amino acids. CDR3 DNA: TGTGCCAGCACCCCCCCGGGGGCTAGCCAGTTCTTC. Protein product: CASTPPGASQFF.

The CDR3 loop reads CASSLTSGSVHYNEQFF. The CDR3 DNA is TGTGCCAGCAGTTTGACTAGCGGGAGTGTACACTACAATGAGCAGTTCTTC. V gene TRBV27 combines with J gene TRBJ2-1; 12 bases fit TRBD2. CDR3 length: 17 amino acids. CDR1 and CDR2 from the germline V gene are MNHEY and SMNVEV (reference sequence). V dropped 3 bases and J dropped 3; count of bases not matched to a gene: 6.

The CDR3 loop is CASSKTSGKYNEQFF. CDR3 DNA: TGTGCCAGCAGCAAGACTAGCGGGAAGTACAATGAGCAGTTCTTC. The chain uses TRBV21-1 and TRBJ2-1; the DNA was not compared with TRBD2, the D call given in the table. TRBV21-1 represents a pseudogene. The CDR3 covers 15 residues.

This chain links TRBV14 with TRBJ1-2; 7 positions match TRBD1. CDR3 size: 13 residues. Germline V gene data show CDR1 as SGHDN and CDR2 as FVKESK. Trimming cost V 2 bases and J 7 bases; bases outside gene matches: 4. In DNA form, the CDR3 reads TGTGCCAGCAGCCAAAACAGGGGCTCTGGCTACACCTTC. Its protein is CASSQNRGSGYTF.

The CDR3 region has the DNA TGTGCCAGCAGCTTGAGGAGCTACGAGCAGTACTTC. Its protein product is CASSLRSYEQYF. The rearrangement joins TRBV5-6 to TRBJ2-7; D remains ambiguous. V was pared by 1 base and J by 3 bases, with 5 bases between. Per germline, CDR1 SGHDT and CDR2 YYEEEE. This CDR3 is built from 12 residues. The whole variable domain, filled in from reference TRBV5-6 and TRBJ2-7, reads DAGVTQSPTHLIKTRGQQVTLRCSPKSGHDTVSWYQQALGQGPQFIFQYYEEEERQRGNFPDRFSGHQFPNYSSELNVNALLLGDSALYLCASSLRSYEQYFGPGTRLTVT.